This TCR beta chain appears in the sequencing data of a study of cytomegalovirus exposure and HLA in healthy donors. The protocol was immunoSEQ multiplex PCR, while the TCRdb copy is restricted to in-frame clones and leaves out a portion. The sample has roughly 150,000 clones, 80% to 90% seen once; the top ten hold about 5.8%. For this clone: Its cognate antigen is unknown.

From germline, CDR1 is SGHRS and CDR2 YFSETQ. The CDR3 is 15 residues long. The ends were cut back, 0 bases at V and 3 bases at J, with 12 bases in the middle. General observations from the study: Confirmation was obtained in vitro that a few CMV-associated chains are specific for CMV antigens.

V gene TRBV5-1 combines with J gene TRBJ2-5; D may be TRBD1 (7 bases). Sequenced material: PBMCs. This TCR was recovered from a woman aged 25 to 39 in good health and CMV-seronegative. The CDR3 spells CASSLVAGGKETQYF. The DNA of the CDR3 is TGCGCCAGCAGCTTGGTAGCAGGGGGGAAAGAGACCCAGTACTTC.